In this sample, the clone carrying this T cell receptor (beta chain) turned up once. What it binds is not known. A CD45RA-negative memory subset and a CD45RA+ naive subset were separated from the CD4+ cells. Deep level was the assay's run setting. Method: immunoSEQ multiplex PCR; TCRdb's copy keeps in-frame clones and lacks some. The table has over a million clones, about four fifths seen once. The sample originates from a study of shared clonotypes between healthy human individuals. Study-level information: CD4 naive cells filled three plates per donor, CD4 memory three, CD8 naive two and CD8 memory one.

Whole-study results and caveats: The expectation was that sequencing depth would affect clonotype sharing among donors.

The sequence came from a man between 18 and 29 years old in good health. Some clones in this sample may be carry-over from other donors' samples. What was sequenced was memory CD4+ T cells from PBMCs. The subset was: CD45RA-negative fraction.

The CDR3 bases are TGTGCCAGCAGCTTATTAGCGGGATCCTACAATGAGCAGTTCTTC. Residues: CASSLLAGSYNEQFF. V is TRBV7-2 and J is TRBJ2-1, with 8 bases identical to TRBD2. Germline V gene lookup returns CDR1 SGHTA and CDR2 FQGNSA. J lost 1 base, V lost 2 bases, and 1 base had no gene match. The CDR3 is made up of 15 amino acids.